This section outlines one T cell receptor beta chain sequence together with its context. The protocol was immunoSEQ multiplex PCR, while the TCRdb copy is restricted to in-frame clones and leaves out a portion. The data show roughly 230,000 clones, about 83% seen once. The CDR3 is 11 amino acids. The V and J ends lost 5 bases and 3 bases respectively, with 8 bases between them. Germline CDR1 is DFQATT and CDR2 is SNEGSKA (reference sequence). The record originates from a study of blood T cell repertoires in COVID-19. About the study: The United States, Italy and Spain supplied acute and convalescent COVID-19 samples. The cDNA or gDNA used as material had been derived from T cells, B-cell-depleted T cells, or PBMCs.

The sequencing sample was made of peripheral blood. The TCR sequence derives from a man aged 50 to 60 with acute or convalescent COVID-19. V usage is TRBV20-1 and J usage is TRBJ2-7, with D possibly matching TRBD2 (6 bases). CDR3 region: CSAGLHYEQYF. CDR3 DNA: TGCAGTGCTGGACTACACTACGAGCAGTACTTC.